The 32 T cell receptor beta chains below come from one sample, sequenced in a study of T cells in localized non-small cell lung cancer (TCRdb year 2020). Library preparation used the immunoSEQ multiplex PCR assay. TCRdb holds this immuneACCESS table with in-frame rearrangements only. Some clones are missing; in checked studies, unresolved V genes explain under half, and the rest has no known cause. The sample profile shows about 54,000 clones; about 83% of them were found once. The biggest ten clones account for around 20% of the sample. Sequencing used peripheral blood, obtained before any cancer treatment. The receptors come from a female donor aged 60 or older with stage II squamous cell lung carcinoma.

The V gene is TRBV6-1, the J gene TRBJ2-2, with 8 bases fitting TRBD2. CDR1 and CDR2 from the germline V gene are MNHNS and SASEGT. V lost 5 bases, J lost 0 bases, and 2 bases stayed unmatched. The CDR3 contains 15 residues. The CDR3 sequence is CASSLAGPNTGELFF. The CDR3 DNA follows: TGTGCCAGCAGTTTAGCGGGGCCGAACACCGGGGAGCTGTTTTTT.

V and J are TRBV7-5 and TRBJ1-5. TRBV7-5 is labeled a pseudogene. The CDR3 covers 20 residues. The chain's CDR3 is CARSPRGGEPLPYSNQPQHF. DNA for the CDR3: TGTGCCAGAAGCCCTAGGGGCGGGGAACCACTACCTTATAGCAATCAGCCCCAGCATTTT.

This CDR3 reads CASSLGIQGHSNTEAFF. The DNA of the CDR3 is TGCGCCAGCAGCTTGGGGATACAGGGACACTCGAACACTGAAGCTTTCTTT. The rearrangement links TRBV5-1 to TRBJ1-1; tentatively, D is TRBD1 (6 bases). CDR1 is SGHRS and CDR2 is YFSETQ in the germline V gene. V shed 0 bases and J shed 1 base, with 16 bases lying between them. The length of the CDR3 is 17 residues.

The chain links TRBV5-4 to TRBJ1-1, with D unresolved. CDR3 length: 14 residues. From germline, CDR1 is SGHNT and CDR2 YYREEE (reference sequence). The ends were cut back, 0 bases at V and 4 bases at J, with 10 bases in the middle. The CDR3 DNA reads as TGTGCCAGCAGCTTGGAAGGTTTTGGCACTGAAGCTTTCTTT. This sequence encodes CASSLEGFGTEAFF.

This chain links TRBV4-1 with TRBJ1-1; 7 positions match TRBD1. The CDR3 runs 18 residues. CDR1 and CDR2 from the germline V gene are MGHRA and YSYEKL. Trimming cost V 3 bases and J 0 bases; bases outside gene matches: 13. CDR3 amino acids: CASSQLGTEDFMNTEAFF. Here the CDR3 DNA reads TGCGCCAGCAGCCAGCTAGGGACAGAGGACTTTATGAACACTGAAGCTTTCTTT.

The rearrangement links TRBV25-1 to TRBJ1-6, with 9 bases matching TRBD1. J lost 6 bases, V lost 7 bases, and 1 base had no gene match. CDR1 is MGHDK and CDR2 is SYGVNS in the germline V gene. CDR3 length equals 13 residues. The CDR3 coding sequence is TGTGCCAGCACGGACAGGGGTAATTCACCCCTCCACTTT. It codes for CASTDRGNSPLHF.

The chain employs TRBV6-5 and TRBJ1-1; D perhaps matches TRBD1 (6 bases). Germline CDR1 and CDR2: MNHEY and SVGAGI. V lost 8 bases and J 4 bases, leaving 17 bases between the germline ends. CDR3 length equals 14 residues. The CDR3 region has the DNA TGTGCCAGCTTGTTTGAGGAGGGGGGCACTGAAGCTTTCTTT. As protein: CASLFEEGGTEAFF.

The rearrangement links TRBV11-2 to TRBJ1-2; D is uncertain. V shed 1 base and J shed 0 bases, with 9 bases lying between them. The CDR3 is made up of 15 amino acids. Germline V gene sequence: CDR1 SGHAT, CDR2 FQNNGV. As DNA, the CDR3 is TGTGCCAGCAGCTTAGTGGTAGCAGCTAACTATGGCTACACCTTC. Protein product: CASSLVVAANYGYTF.

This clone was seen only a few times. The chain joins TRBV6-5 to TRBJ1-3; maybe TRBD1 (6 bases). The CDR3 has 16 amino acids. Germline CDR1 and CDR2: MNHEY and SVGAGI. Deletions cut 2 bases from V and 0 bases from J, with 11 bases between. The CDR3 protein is CASSYTQQGSGNTIYF. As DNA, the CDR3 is TGTGCCAGCAGTTACACACAACAGGGCTCTGGAAACACCATATATTTT.

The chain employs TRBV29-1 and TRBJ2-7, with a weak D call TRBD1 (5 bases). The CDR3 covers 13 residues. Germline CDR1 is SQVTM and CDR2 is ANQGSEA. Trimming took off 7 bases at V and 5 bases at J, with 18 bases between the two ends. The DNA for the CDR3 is TGCAGCGGATCCCAGACAGAAGGGGACGAGCAGTACTTC. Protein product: CSGSQTEGDEQYF.

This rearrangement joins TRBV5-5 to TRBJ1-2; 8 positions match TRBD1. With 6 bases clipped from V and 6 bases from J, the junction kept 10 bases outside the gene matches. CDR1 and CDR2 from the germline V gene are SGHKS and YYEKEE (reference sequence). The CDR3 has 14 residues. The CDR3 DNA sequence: TGTGCCAGCAACGCCGTAACAGGGGGAAATGGCTACACCTTC. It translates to CASNAVTGGNGYTF.

The CDR3 nucleotides are TGTGCCAGCAGTTACGGGAGCTCCTATAATTCACCCCTCCACTTT. It specifies CASSYGSSYNSPLHF. V gene TRBV6-5 combines with J gene TRBJ1-6; D remains ambiguous. Looked up from germline, CDR1 is MNHEY and CDR2 is SVGAGI. CDR3 length: 15 amino acids. V was shortened by 2 bases and J by 0 bases, with 5 bases between the two germline ends.

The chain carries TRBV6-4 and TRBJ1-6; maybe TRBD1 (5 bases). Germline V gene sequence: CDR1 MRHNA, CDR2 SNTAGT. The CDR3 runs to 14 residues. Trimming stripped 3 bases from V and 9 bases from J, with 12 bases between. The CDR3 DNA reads TGTGCCAGCAGTGAGGGCAGTAGGGGTTCACCCCTCCACTTT. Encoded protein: CASSEGSRGSPLHF.

CDR3 DNA: TGTGCCAGCAGTGAAATGACAGGGAGACGAGAGACCCAGTACTTC. Protein: CASSEMTGRRETQYF. The gene calls are TRBV6-1 and TRBJ2-5, with 7 bases fitting TRBD1. J lost 4 bases, V lost 2 bases, and 7 bases had no gene match. The CDR3 has 15 residues. Germline CDR1 reads MNHNS; CDR2 reads SASEGT.

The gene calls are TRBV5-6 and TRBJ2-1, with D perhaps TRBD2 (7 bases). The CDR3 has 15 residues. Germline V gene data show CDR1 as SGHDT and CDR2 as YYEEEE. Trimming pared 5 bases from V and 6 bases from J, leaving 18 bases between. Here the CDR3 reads CASSFPGGQFNEQFF. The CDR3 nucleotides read TGTGCCAGCAGTTTCCCCGGGGGGCAATTCAATGAGCAGTTCTTC.

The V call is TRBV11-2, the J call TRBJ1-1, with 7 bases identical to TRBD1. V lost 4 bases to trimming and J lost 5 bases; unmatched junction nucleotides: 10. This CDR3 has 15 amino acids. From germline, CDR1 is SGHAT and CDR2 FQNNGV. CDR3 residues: CASSSPKGAGTEAFF. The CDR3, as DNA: TGTGCCAGCAGCTCCCCAAAGGGGGCGGGGACTGAAGCTTTCTTT.

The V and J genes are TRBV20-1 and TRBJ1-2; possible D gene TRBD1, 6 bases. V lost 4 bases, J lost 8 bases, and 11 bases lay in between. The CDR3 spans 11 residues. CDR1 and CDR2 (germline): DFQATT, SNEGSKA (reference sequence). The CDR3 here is CSATGTNGYTF. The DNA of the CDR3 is TGCAGTGCTACGGGGACAAACGGCTACACCTTC.

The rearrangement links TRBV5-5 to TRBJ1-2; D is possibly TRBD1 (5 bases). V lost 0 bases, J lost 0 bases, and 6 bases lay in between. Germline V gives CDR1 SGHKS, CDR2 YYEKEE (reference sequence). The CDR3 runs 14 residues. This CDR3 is CASSLDRTNYGYTF. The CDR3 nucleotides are TGTGCCAGCAGCTTGGACAGGACTAACTATGGCTACACCTTC.

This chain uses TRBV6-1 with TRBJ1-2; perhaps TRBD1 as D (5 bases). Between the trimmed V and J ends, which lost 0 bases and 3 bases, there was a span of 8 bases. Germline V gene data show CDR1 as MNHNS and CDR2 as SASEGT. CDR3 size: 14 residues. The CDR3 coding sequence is TGTGCCAGCAGTGAAGCTTGGGGGGACTATGGCTACACCTTC. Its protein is CASSEAWGDYGYTF.

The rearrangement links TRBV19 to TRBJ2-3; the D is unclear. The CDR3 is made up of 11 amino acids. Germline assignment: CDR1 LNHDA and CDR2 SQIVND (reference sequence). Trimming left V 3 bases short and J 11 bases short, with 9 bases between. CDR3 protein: CASSMERVQYF. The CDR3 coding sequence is TGTGCCAGTAGTATGGAAAGAGTGCAGTATTTT.

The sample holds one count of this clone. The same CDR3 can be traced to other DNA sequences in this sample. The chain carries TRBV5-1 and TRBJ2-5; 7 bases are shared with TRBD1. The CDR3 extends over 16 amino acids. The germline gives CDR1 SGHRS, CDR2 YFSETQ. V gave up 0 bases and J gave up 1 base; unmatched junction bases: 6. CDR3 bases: TGCGCCAGCAGCTTGGCCGGTGGGACAGCCCAAGAGACCCAGTACTTC. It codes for CASSLAGGTAQETQYF.

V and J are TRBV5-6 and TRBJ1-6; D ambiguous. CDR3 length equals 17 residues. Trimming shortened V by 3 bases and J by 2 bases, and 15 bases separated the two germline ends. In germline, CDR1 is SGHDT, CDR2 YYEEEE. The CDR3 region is CASSSNPADTYNSPLHF. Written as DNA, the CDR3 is TGTGCCAGCAGCTCAAACCCAGCCGACACCTATAATTCACCCCTCCACTTT. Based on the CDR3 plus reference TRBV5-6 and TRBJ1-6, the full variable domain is DAGVTQSPTHLIKTRGQQVTLRCSPKSGHDTVSWYQQALGQGPQFIFQYYEEEERQRGNFPDRFSGHQFPNYSSELNVNALLLGDSALYLCASSSNPADTYNSPLHFGNGTRLTVT.

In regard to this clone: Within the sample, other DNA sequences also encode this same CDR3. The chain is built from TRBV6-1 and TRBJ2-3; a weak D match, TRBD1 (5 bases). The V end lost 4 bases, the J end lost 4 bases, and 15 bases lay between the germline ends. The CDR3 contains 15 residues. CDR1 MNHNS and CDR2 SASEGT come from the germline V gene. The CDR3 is CASSVGPGFADTQYF. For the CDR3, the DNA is TGTGCCAGCAGTGTCGGTCCAGGGTTCGCAGATACGCAGTATTTT.

CDR3 nucleotide sequence: TGCGCCAGCAGCCAAGATATAGGCCAGCACTACGAGCAGTACTTC. Encoded protein: CASSQDIGQHYEQYF. The V and J genes are TRBV4-1 and TRBJ2-7; D remains ambiguous. Germline-derived CDR1 and CDR2 are MGHRA and YSYEKL. This CDR3 comprises 15 residues. The ends were cut back, 0 bases at V and 3 bases at J, with 12 bases in the middle.

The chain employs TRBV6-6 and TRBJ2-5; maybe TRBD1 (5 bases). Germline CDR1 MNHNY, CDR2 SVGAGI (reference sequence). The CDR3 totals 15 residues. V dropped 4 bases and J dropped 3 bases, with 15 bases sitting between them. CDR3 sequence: CASSSNRILEETQYF. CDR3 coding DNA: TGTGCCAGCAGTTCAAACAGGATCCTAGAAGAGACCCAGTACTTC.

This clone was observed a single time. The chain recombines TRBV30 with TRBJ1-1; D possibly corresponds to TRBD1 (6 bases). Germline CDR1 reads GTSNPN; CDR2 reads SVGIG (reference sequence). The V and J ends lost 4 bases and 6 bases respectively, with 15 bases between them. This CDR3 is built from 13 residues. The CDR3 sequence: CAWKGGLGAEAFF. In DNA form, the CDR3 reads TGTGCCTGGAAAGGGGGACTTGGGGCTGAAGCTTTCTTT.

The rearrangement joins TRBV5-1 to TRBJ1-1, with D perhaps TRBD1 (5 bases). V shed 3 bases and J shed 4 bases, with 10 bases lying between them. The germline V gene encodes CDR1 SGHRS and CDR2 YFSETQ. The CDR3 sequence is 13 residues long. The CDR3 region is CASSWGGRTEAFF. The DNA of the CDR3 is TGCGCCAGCAGCTGGGGCGGTCGCACTGAAGCTTTCTTT. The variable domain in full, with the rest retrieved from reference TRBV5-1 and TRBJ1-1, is KAGVTQTPRYLIKTRGQQVTLSCSPISGHRSVSWYQQTPGQGLQFLFEYFSETQRNKGNFPGRFSGRQFSNSRSEMNVSTLELGDSALYLCASSWGGRTEAFFGQGTRLTVV.

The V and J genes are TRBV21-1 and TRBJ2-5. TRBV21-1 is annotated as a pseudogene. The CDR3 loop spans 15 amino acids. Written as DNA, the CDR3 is TGTGCCAGCAGCAAAGTGAGGGGCCTTCAAGAGACCCAGTACTTC. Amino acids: CASSKVRGLQETQYF.

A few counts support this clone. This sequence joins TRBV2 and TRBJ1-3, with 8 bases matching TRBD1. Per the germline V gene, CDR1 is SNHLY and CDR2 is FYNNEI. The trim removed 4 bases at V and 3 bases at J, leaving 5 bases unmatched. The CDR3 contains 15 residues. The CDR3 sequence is CASSAQGGVGNTIYF. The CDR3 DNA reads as TGTGCCAGCAGTGCACAGGGGGGAGTTGGAAACACCATATATTTT.

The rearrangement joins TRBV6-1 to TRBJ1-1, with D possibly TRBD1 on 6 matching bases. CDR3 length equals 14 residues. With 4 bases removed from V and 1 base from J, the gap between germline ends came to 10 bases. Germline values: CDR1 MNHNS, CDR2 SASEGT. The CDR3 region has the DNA TGTGCCAGCAGTGCTAGGACAGAGAACACTGAAGCTTTCTTT. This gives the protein CASSARTENTEAFF.

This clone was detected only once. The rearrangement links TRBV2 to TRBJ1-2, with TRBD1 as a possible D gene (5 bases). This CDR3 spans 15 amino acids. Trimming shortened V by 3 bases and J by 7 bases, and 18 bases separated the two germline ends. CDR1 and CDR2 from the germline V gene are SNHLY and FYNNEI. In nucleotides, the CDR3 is TGTGCCAGCAGTGAGATAGGGGCCACCCGGCGTGGCTACACCTTC. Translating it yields CASSEIGATRRGYTF. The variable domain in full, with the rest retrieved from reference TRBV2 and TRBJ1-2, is EPEVTQTPSHQVTQMGQEVILRCVPISNHLYFYWYRQILGQKVEFLVSFYNNEISEKSEIFDDQFSVERPDGSNFTLKIRSTKLEDSAMYFCASSEIGATRRGYTFGSGTRLTVV.

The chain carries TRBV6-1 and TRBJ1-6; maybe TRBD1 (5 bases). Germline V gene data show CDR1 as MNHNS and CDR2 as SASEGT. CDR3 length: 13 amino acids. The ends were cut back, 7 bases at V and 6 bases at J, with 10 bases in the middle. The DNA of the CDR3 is TGTGCCAGCACCCCAGGGAGTAATTCACCCCTCCACTTT. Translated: CASTPGSNSPLHF.